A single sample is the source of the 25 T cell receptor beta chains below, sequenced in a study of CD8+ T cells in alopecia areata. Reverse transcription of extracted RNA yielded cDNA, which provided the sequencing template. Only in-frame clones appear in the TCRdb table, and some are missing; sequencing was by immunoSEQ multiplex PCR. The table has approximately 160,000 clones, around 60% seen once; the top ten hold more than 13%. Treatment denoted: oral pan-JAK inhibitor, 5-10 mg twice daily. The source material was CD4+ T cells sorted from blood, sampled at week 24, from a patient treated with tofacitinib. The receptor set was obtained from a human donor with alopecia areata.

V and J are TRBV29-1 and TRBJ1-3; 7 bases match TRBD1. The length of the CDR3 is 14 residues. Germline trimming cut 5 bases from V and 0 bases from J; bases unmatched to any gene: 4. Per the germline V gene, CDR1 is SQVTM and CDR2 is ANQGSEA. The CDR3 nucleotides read TGCAGCGTTCAGGGACAGCTCTCTGGAAACACCATATATTTT. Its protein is CSVQGQLSGNTIYF.

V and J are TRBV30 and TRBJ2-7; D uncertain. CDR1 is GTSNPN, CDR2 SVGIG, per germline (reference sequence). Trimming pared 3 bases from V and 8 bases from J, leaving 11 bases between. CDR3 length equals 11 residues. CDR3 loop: CAWRRSLQQYF. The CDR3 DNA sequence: TGTGCCTGGAGGAGGTCCCTACAGCAGTACTTC.

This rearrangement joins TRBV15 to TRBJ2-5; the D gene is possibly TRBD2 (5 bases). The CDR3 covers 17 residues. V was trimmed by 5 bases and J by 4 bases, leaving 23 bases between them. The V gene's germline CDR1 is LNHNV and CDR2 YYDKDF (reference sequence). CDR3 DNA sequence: TGTGCCACCAGCCCCGCGAAGGTGAGGGCCGGTGGAGAGACCCAGTACTTC. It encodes CATSPAKVRAGGETQYF.

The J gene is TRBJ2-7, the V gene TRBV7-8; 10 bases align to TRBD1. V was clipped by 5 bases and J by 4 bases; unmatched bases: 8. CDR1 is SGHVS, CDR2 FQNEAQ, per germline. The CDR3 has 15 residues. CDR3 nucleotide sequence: TGTGCCAGCAGCGTCCCGGGACAGGGGAAGTACGAGCAGTACTTC. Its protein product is CASSVPGQGKYEQYF.

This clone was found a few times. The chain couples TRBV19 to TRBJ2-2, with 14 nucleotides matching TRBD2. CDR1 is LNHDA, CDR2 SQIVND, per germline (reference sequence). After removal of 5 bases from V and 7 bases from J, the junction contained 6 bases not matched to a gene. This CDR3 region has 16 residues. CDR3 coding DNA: TGTGCCAGTAGTGCGCGGACTAGCGGGGGGATCGGGGAGCTGTTTTTT. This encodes CASSARTSGGIGELFF.

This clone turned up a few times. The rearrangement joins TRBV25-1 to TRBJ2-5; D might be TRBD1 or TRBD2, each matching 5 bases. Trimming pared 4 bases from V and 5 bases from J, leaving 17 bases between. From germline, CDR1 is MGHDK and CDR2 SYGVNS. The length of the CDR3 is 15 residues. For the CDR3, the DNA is TGTGCCAGCAGTGGCATGGACGGGGCAGGGGAGACCCAGTACTTC. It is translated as CASSGMDGAGETQYF.

The CDR3 spells CASSERGPTDTQYF. CDR3 sequence (DNA): TGTGCCAGCAGTGAAAGGGGCCCCACAGATACGCAGTATTTT. This rearrangement joins TRBV6-1 to TRBJ2-3; TRBD1 might be the D (5 bases). Germline CDR1 is MNHNS and CDR2 is SASEGT. The CDR3 spans 14 residues. Trimming shortened V by 2 bases and J by 2 bases, and 8 bases separated the two germline ends.

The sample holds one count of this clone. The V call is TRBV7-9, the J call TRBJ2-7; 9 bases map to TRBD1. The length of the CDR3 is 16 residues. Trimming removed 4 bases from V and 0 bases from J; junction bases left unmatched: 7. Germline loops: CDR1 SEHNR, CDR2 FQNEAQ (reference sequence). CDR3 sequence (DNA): TGTGCCAGCAGCTCTATACTACAGGGGGCCTCCTACGAGCAGTACTTC. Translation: CASSSILQGASYEQYF. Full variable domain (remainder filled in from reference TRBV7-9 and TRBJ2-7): DTGVSQNPRHKITKRGQNVTFRCDPISEHNRLYWYRQTLGQGPEFLTYFQNEAQLEKSRLLSDRFSAERPKGSFSTLEIQRTEQGDSAMYLCASSSILQGASYEQYFGPGTRLTVT.

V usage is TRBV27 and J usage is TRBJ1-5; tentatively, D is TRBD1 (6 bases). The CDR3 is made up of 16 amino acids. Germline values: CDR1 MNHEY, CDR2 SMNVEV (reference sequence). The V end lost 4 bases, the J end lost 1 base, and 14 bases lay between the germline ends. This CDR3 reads CASSSSSGASNQPQHF. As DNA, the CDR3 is TGTGCCAGCAGTTCATCATCAGGGGCGAGCAATCAGCCCCAGCATTTT.

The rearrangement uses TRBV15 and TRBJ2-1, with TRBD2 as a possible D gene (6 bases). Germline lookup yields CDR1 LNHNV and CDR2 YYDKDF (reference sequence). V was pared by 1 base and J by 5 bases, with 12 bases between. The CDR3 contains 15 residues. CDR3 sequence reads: CATSRGEARDNEQFF. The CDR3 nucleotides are TGTGCCACCAGCAGAGGGGAGGCTCGTGACAATGAGCAGTTCTTC.

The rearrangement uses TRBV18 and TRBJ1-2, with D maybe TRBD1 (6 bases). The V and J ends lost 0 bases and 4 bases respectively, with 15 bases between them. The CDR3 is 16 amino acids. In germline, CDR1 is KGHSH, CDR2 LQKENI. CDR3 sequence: CASSPPGRGPSYGYTF. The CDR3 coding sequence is TGTGCCAGCTCACCACCGGGCAGGGGACCATCCTATGGCTACACCTTC. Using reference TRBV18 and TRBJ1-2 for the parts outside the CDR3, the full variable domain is NAGVMQNPRHLVRRRGQEARLRCSPMKGHSHVYWYRQLPEEGLKFMVYLQKENIIDESGMPKERFSAEFPKEGPSILRIQQVVRGDSAAYFCASSPPGRGPSYGYTFGSGTRLTVV.

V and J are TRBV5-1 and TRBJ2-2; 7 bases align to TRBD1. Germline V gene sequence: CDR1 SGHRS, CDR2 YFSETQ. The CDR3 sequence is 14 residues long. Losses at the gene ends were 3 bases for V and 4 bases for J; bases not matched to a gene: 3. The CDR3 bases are TGCGCCAGCAGCTCACAGGGGATCACCGGGGAGCTGTTTTTT. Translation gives CASSSQGITGELFF.

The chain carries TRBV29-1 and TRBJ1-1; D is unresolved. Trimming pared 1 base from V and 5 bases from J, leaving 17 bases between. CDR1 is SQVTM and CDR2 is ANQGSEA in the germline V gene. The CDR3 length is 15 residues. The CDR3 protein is CSVEVWTEIGTEAFF. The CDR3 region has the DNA TGCAGCGTTGAAGTTTGGACCGAAATTGGGACTGAAGCTTTCTTT.

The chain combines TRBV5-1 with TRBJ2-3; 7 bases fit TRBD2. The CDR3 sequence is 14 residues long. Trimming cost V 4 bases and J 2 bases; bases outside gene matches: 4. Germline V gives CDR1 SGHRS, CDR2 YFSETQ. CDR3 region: CASSPRGDTDTQYF. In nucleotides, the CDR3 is TGCGCCAGCAGCCCCCGGGGGGACACAGATACGCAGTATTTT.

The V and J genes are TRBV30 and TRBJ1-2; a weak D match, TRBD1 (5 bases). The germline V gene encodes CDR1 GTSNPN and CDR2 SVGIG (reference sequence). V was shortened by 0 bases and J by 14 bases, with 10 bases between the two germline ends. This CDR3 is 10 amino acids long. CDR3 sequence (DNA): TGTGCCTGGAGTGTACAGGCGCGAACCTTC. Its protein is CAWSVQARTF.

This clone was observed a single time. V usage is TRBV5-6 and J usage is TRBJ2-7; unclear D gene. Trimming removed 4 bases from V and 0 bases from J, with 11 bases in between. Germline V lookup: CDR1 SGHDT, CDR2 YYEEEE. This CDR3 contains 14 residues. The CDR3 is CASSPRATSYEQYF. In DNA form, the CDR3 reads TGTGCCAGCAGCCCCCGGGCAACCTCCTACGAGCAGTACTTC. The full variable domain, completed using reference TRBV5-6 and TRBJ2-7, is DAGVTQSPTHLIKTRGQQVTLRCSPKSGHDTVSWYQQALGQGPQFIFQYYEEEERQRGNFPDRFSGHQFPNYSSELNVNALLLGDSALYLCASSPRATSYEQYFGPGTRLTVT.

CDR3 protein: CAWASGNTEAFF. The CDR3 DNA reads as TGTGCCTGGGCGTCCGGGAACACTGAAGCTTTCTTT. The chain links TRBV30 to TRBJ1-1; D gene ambiguous. This CDR3 spans 12 amino acids. CDR1 is GTSNPN and CDR2 is SVGIG in the germline V gene (reference sequence). V dropped 5 bases and J dropped 1 base, with 8 bases sitting between them.

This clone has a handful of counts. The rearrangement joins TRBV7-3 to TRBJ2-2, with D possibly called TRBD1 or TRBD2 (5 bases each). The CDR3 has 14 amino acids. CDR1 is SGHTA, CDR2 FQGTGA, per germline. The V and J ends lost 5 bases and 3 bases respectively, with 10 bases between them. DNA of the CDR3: TGTGCCAGCAGCAGGGACGGACACACCGGGGAGCTGTTTTTT. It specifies CASSRDGHTGELFF.

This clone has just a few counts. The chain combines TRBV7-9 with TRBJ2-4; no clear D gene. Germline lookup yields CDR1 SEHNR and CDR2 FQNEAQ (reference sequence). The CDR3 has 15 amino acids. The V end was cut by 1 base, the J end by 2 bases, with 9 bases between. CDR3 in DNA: TGTGCCAGCAGCTTAGGGGGTCAGCCCAAAAACATTCAGTACTTC. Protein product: CASSLGGQPKNIQYF. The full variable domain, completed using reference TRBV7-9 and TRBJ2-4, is DTGVSQNPRHKITKRGQNVTFRCDPISEHNRLYWYRQTLGQGPEFLTYFQNEAQLEKSRLLSDRFSAERPKGSFSTLEIQRTEQGDSAMYLCASSLGGQPKNIQYFGAGTRLSVL.

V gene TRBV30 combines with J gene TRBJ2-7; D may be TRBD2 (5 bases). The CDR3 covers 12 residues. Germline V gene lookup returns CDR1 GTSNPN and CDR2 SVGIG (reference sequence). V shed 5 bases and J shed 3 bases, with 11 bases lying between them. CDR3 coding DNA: TGTGCCTGGGGACTCACGTTCTACGAGCAGTACTTC. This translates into CAWGLTFYEQYF.

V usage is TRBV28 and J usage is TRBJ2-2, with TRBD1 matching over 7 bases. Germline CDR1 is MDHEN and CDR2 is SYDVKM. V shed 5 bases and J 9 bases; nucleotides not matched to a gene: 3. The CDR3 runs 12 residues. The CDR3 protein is CASSTGERELFF. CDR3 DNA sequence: TGTGCCAGCAGTACAGGGGAGAGGGAGCTGTTTTTT.

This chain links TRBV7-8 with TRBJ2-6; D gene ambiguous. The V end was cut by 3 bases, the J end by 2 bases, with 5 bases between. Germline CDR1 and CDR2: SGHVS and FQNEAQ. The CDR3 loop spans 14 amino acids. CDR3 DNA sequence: TGTGCCAGCAGCTTCCAGCCTGGGGCCAACGTCCTGACTTTC. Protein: CASSFQPGANVLTF.

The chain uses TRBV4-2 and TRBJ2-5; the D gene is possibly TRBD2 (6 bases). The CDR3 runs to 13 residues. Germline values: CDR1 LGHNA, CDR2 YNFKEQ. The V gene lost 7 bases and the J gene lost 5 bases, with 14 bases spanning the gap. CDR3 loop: CASNREPSETQYF. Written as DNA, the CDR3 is TGTGCCAGCAACCGGGAGCCTTCGGAGACCCAGTACTTC.

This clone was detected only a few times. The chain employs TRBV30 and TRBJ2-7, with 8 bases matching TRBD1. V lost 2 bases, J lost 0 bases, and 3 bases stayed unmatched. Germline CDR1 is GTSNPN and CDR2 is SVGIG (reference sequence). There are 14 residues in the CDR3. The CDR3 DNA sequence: TGTGCCTGGAGTCCCACAGGGGGCTCCTACGAGCAGTACTTC. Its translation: CAWSPTGGSYEQYF.

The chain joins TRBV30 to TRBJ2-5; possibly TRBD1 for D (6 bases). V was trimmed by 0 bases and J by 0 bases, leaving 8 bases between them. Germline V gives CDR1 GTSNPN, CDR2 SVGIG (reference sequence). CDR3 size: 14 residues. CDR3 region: CAWSVGGYQETQYF. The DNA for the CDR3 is TGTGCCTGGAGTGTAGGGGGTTACCAAGAGACCCAGTACTTC.